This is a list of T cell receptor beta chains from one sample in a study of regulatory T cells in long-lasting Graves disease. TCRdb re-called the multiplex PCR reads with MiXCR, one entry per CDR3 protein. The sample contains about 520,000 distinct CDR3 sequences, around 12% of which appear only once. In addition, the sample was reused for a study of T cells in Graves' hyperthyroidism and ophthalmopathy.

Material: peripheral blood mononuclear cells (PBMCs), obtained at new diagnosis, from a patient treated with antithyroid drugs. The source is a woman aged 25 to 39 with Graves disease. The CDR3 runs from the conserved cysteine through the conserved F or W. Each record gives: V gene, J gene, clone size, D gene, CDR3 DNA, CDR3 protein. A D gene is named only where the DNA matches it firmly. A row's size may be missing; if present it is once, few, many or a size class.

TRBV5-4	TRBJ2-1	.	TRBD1	TGTGCCAGCAGCTCTATGGACAGGGCCAATGAGCAGTTCTTC	CASSSMDRANEQFF
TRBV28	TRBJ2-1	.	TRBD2	TGTGCCAGCAGCCTACGGATTACTAGCGGCAATGAGCAGCTCTTC	CASSLRITSGNEQLF
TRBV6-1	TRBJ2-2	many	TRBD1	TGTGCCAGCAGTAGCTGGACAGGCCCGAACACCGGGGAGCTGTTTTTT	CASSSWTGPNTGELFF
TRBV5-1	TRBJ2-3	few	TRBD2	TGCGCCAGCAGCAAACCGGGACTAGCCTCAGATACGCAGTATTTT	CASSKPGLASDTQYF
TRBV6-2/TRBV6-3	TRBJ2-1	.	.	TGTGCCAGCAGTTACCCTCCTCCGAATGAGCAGTTCTTC	CASSYPPPNEQFF
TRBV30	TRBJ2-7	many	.	TGTGCCTGGAGTGCGGGACGGGGTCCCTACGAGCAGTACTTC	CAWSAGRGPYEQYF
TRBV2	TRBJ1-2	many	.	TGTGCCGACGCCGGGACTCACTATGGCTACACCTTC	CADAGTHYGYTF
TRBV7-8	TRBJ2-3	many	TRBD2	TGTGCCAGCAGCTTAACGGGGACTAGCGGGAGCTCTAGCACAGATACGCAGTATTTT	CASSLTGTSGSSSTDTQYF
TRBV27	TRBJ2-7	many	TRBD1	TGTGCCAGCAGTTTCCTAGGGACAGGGGGCTACGAGCAGTACTTC	CASSFLGTGGYEQYF
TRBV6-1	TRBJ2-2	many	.	TGTGCCAGCAGGCCTCCAGGGAGTCCGAACACCGGGGAGCTGTTTTTT	CASRPPGSPNTGELFF
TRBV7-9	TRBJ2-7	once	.	TGTGCCAGCAGCTTGGGCGACCTCACCTACGAGCAGTACTTC	CASSLGDLTYEQYF
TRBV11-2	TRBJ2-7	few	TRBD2	TGTGCCAGCAGCTTAGGAGGGGAGGGTGACTTTCTTAGCTCCTACGAGCAGTACTTC	CASSLGGEGDFLSSYEQYF
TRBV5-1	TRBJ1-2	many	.	TGCGCCACGCCGGGTGGCTACACCTTC	CATPGGYTF
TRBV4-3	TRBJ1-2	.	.	TGCGCCAGCAGCCACCTGGGAAATGGCTACACCTTC	CASSHLGNGYTF
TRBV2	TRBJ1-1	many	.	TGTGCCAGCAGTGAAGCAGGGACGAGAGGAGGGAACACTGAAGCTTTCTTT	CASSEAGTRGGNTEAFF
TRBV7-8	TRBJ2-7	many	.	TGTGCCAGCAGCCCGAGGGTGGCGACAGTACCCTACGAGCAGTACTTC	CASSPRVATVPYEQYF
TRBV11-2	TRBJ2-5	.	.	TGTGCCAGCAGCTTAGGAACCAGGGGTGGGCAAGAGACCCAGTACTTC	CASSLGTRGGQETQYF
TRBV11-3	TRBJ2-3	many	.	TGTGCCAGCAGCGGACGACAAGGTCAGGTGGAAGACACAGATACGCAGTATTTT	CASSGRQGQVEDTDTQYF
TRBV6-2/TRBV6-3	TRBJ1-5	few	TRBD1	TGTGCCAGCAGTTCCAGGGGGGCACGACAGCCCCAGCATTTT	CASSSRGARQPQHF
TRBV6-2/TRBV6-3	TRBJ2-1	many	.	TGTGCCAGCAGTTACTCGGGTCAGGCGGGAAATGAGCAGTTCTTC	CASSYSGQAGNEQFF
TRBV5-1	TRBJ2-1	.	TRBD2	TGCGCCAGCAGCACAACCTCTAGCGGGGGTCCAGGTGAGCAGTTCTTC	CASSTTSSGGPGEQFF
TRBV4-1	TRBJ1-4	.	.	TGCGCCAGCAGCCAAGCGGGAGGGTTCTATGAAAAACTGTTTTTT	CASSQAGGFYEKLFF
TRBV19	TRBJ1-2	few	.	TGTGCCAGCCGGGACGGTGGTAGAATTGGCTACACCTTC	CASRDGGRIGYTF
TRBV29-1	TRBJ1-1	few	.	TGCAGCGTGTCGGGACACCAGAACACTGAAGCTTTCTTT	CSVSGHQNTEAFF
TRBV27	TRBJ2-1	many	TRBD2	TGTGCCAGCAGTTTATATTCTAGCGGGCGAAAGGGTGAGCAGTTCTTC	CASSLYSSGRKGEQFF
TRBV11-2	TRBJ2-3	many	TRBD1	TGTGCCAGCAGCTTAGGCAGGGGGAAAGGCACAGATACGCAGTATTTT	CASSLGRGKGTDTQYF
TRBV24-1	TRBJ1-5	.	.	TGTGCCACCAGTGAGGGGGTGCAGCCCCAGCATTTT	CATSEGVQPQHF
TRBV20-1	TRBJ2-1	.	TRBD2	TGCAGTGCCTACCCGAGAGGTCTAGCGGGATACAATGAGCGGTTCTTC	CSAYPRGLAGYNERFF
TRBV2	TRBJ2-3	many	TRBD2	TGTGCCAGCACAGTTGGAAATAGCGGGAGCTTCACAGATACGCAGTATTTT	CASTVGNSGSFTDTQYF
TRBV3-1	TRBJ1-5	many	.	TGTGCCAGCAGCCAAGGTCGGCCAGGCAATCAGCCCCAGCATTTT	CASSQGRPGNQPQHF
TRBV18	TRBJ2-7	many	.	TGTGCCAGCTCACCCCCTAGCGAGCGCTACGAGCAGTACTTC	CASSPPSERYEQYF
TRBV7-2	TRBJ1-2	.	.	TGTGCCAGCAGCTTACTCGGTCAGACCTATGGCTACACCTTC	CASSLLGQTYGYTF
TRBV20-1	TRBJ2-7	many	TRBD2	TGCAGTGCTAGGGATAGCGGGAGAGACTACTACGAGCAGTACTTC	CSARDSGRDYYEQYF
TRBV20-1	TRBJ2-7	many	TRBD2	TGCAGTGCCAGCGGGGCCCCGGGGAGGGGGCAGTACTTC	CSASGAPGRGQYF
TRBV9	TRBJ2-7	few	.	TGTGCCAGCAGCGTAGAACGGGACTGGGCGCGCGAGCAGTACTTC	CASSVERDWAREQYF
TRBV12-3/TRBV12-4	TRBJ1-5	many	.	TGTGCCAGCAGTTTAGCGCGAACTGGGGCTAATCAGCCCCAGCATTTT	CASSLARTGANQPQHF
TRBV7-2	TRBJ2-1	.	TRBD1	TGTGCCAGCAGCGGAGCTCGTCTCGGGACAGGGGATCGCAATGAGCAGTTCTTC	CASSGARLGTGDRNEQFF
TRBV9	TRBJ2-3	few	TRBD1	TGTGCCAGCAGCGTAGAGGGACAGCTCACAGATACGCAGTATTTT	CASSVEGQLTDTQYF
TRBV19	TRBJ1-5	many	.	TGTGCCAGTAGTATAAGTCCAAGTGGGCGTCAGCCCCAGCATTTT	CASSISPSGRQPQHF
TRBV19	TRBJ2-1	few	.	TGTGCCAGTAGTATAGATAGACTCAGTGAGCAGTTCTTC	CASSIDRLSEQFF
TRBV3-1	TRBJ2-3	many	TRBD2	TGTGCCAGCAGCCAAAGGGCTAGCGGGAGCGCAGATACGCAGTATTTT	CASSQRASGSADTQYF
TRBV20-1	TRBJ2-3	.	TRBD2	TGCAGTGCTAGGCCTAGCGGGAGGCCGGCAGATACGCAGTATTTT	CSARPSGRPADTQYF
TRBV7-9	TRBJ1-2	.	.	TGTGCCAGCAGCTTAGAGGATTTCTATGGCTACACCTTC	CASSLEDFYGYTF
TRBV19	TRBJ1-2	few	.	TGTGCCAGTAGTATACGAGGGGCGCAAGGCTACACCTTC	CASSIRGAQGYTF